This TCR beta chain appears in the sequencing data of a study of vaccination and CD4 T cells after COVID-19. Background on the study: At a median around 100 days (range 35 to 161) after diagnosis, post-COVID samples were drawn. Study findings and constraints: Clonotypes reactive to SARS-CoV-2 had a median that went up from roughly 21 to 40, but not significantly. Convalescent patients' clones that were vaccine-specific were spike mono-reactive in 304 of 307 cases.

Via MiXCR, TCRdb re-called the PCR reads, giving one row per CDR3 protein. Altogether more than 25,000 distinct CDR3 sequences are present, roughly 50% being singletons, with the ten largest covering 5.5% to 7%. Time point of the sample: late sampling 161 to 241 days after vaccination in a few convalescent patients. Recorded positive PCR dates fall between March and December 2020, preceding US Alpha, Beta and Delta variants. This clonotype was seen a few times. No antigen is known for it. V shed 8 bases, J shed 3 bases, and the junction held 8 bases outside the gene matches. CDR3 length: 15 residues. CDR1 and CDR2 (germline): MNHNS, SASEGT.

Sequenced material: CD4+ T cells from blood, taken about 7 months after SARS-CoV-2 vaccination. This TCR was sampled from a human donor who had recovered from COVID-19. The chain links TRBV6-1 to TRBJ1-5; TRBD1 matches at 9 bases. The CDR3, as DNA: TGTGCCAGCGGTGGCGGGACAGGGTTCAATCAGCCCCAGCATTTT. Translation: CASGGGTGFNQPQHF.